The rows below give T cell receptor beta chains drawn from one sample of a study of CD8+ T cells in alopecia areata. Clones were read by immunoSEQ multiplex PCR, and TCRdb kept only the in-frame ones, dropping some. The sample lists fewer than 250,000 clones; roughly 60% were seen once. The starting material was CD4+ T cells sorted from blood, obtained at week 24, from a patient treated with tofacitinib. The receptors were sampled from a human donor with alopecia areata. CDR3s include the opening cysteine and the closing phenylalanine or tryptophan. A D gene is named only where the DNA matches it firmly. Rows give clone size only sometimes, using once, few, many, or a class for an expanded clone.

D,V,J,size,CDR3,DNA
NA,TRBV25-1,TRBJ2-1,NA,CASSESGGRGEQFF,TGTGCCAGCAGTGAATCGGGCGGACGAGGGGAGCAGTTCTTC
NA,TRBV7-7,TRBJ2-7,NA,CASSPDTASYEQYF,TGTGCCAGCAGCCCGGACACAGCCTCCTACGAGCAGTACTTC
NA,TRBV29-1,TRBJ2-7,NA,CSVGSLNYEQYF,TGCAGCGTTGGGTCACTTAACTACGAGCAGTACTTC
NA,TRBV30,TRBJ2-1,NA,CAWSSNLNEQFF,TGTGCCTGGAGCAGCAACCTCAATGAGCAGTTCTTC
NA,TRBV6-5,TRBJ1-6,NA,CASSNSVRGSPLHF,TGTGCCAGCAGCAACTCGGTCAGGGGATCACCCCTCCACTTT
NA,TRBV29-1,TRBJ2-7,NA,CSATGRGSVSYEQYF,TGCAGCGCTACGGGGAGAGGGTCGGTGTCCTACGAGCAGTACTTC
NA,TRBV7-2,TRBJ1-1,NA,CASSPRTAHTEAFF,TGTGCCAGCAGCCCTCGGACAGCGCACACTGAAGCTTTCTTT
TRBD2,TRBV29-1,TRBJ2-7,NA,CSVDISGGSTVQYF,TGCAGCGTTGATATTAGCGGGGGTTCTACGGTGCAGTACTTC
NA,TRBV5-6,TRBJ1-2,NA,CASSLPGTHGYTF,TGTGCCAGCAGCTTGCCAGGGACCCATGGCTACACCTTC
NA,TRBV29-1,TRBJ1-5,few,CSVAGALNQPQHF,TGCAGCGTTGCAGGGGCTCTCAATCAGCCCCAGCATTTT
NA,TRBV30,TRBJ2-7,NA,CAAKGVSYEQYF,TGTGCCGCAAAAGGGGTTTCCTACGAGCAGTACTTC
TRBD1,TRBV30,TRBJ1-3,NA,CAWSFGTGGRALSGNTIYF,TGTGCCTGGAGTTTCGGGACAGGGGGACGGGCCCTCTCTGGAAACACCATATATTTT
NA,TRBV5-6,TRBJ1-1,NA,CASRRGLNTEAFF,TGTGCCAGCAGAAGGGGTTTGAACACTGAAGCTTTCTTT
NA,TRBV29-1,TRBJ1-1,NA,CSVVGKVTEAFF,TGCAGCGTTGTAGGGAAAGTGACTGAAGCTTTCTTT
NA,TRBV19,TRBJ2-6,NA,CASSIGAGTGANVLTF,TGTGCCAGTAGTATAGGGGCGGGGACTGGGGCCAACGTCCTGACTTTC
TRBD2,TRBV27,TRBJ2-5,NA,CASSLLTSAETQYF,TGTGCCAGCAGTTTATTGACTAGCGCGGAGACCCAGTACTTC
NA,TRBV9,TRBJ2-1,NA,CASSVVSGAGGNEQFF,TGTGCCAGCAGCGTAGTGTCAGGGGCTGGGGGCAATGAGCAGTTCTTC
NA,TRBV2,TRBJ1-5,NA,CASNLNVNQPQHF,TGTGCCAGCAACTTGAACGTCAATCAGCCCCAGCATTTT
TRBD1,TRBV2,TRBJ1-6,once,CASTRDRVDSPLHF,TGTGCCAGCACTCGGGACAGGGTGGACTCACCCCTCCACTTT
TRBD2,TRBV5-4,TRBJ2-1,NA,CASSASGGAYSYNEQFF,TGTGCCAGCAGCGCTAGCGGGGGGGCCTACTCCTACAATGAGCAGTTCTTC
NA,TRBV29-1,TRBJ2-1,NA,CSVGRTGDEQFF,TGCAGCGTCGGACGTACCGGGGATGAGCAGTTCTTC
NA,TRBV4-3,TRBJ2-7,NA,CASSQDWSSYEQYF,TGCGCCAGCAGCCAAGATTGGAGTTCGTACGAGCAGTACTTC
NA,TRBV5-8,TRBJ1-1,NA,CASSSGWSMNTEAFF,TGTGCCAGCAGCTCAGGGTGGTCCATGAACACTGAAGCTTTCTTT
NA,TRBV30,TRBJ1-1,NA,CAWTGRRNTEAFF,TGTGCCTGGACGGGCAGGAGGAACACTGAAGCTTTCTTT
TRBD1,TRBV6-5,TRBJ2-3,NA,CASSYGTGTDTQYF,TGTGCCAGCAGTTACGGGACAGGCACAGATACGCAGTATTTT
NA,TRBV11-2,TRBJ1-2,NA,CASSSFSYGYTF,TGTGCCAGCAGCTCCTTCAGCTATGGCTACACCTTC
NA,TRBV19,TRBJ2-7,few,CASMRGNEQYF,TGTGCCAGCATGAGGGGGAACGAGCAGTACTTC
TRBD1,TRBV20-1,TRBJ1-1,NA,CRAGGVEAFF,TGCAGGGCAGGGGGAGTGGAAGCTTTCTTT
NA,TRBV10-3,TRBJ2-3,few,CAINPGADTQYF,TGTGCCATCAACCCAGGGGCAGATACGCAGTATTTT
NA,TRBV5-6,TRBJ2-4,NA,CASSFQEAKNIQYF,TGCGCCAGCAGCTTCCAGGAGGCCAAAAACATTCAGTACTTC
TRBD1,TRBV29-1,TRBJ1-2,NA,CSVAQGPEVYGYTF,TGCAGCGTTGCACAGGGGCCGGAGGTTTATGGCTACACCTTC
NA,TRBV19,TRBJ1-6,NA,CASRVTGNNSPLHF,TGTGCCAGTAGGGTCACAGGGAATAATTCACCCCTCCACTTT
NA,TRBV2,TRBJ2-5,few,CASSEREKETQYF,TGTGCCAGCAGTGAGCGGGAAAAAGAGACCCAGTACTTC
TRBD1,TRBV20-1,TRBJ2-1,NA,CSAPVGQGRFF,TGCAGTGCCCCGGTGGGACAGGGTCGGTTCTTC
NA,TRBV2,TRBJ1-1,NA,CASSRTVSRGKGTEAFF,TGTGCCAGCAGTAGGACAGTGTCACGGGGTAAGGGCACTGAAGCTTTCTTT
NA,TRBV9,TRBJ1-4,NA,CASSTGAAFEKLFF,TGTGCCAGCAGCACCGGGGCCGCATTCGAAAAACTGTTTTTT
NA,TRBV2,TRBJ2-7,few,CASSDEKGVGYEQYF,TGTGCCAGCAGTGATGAGAAAGGGGTGGGCTACGAGCAGTACTTC
NA,TRBV18,TRBJ1-5,NA,CASSPLGGVNQPQHF,TGTGCCAGCTCACCACTCGGCGGCGTCAATCAGCCCCAGCATTTT
NA,TRBV30,TRBJ2-6,NA,CAWSVTAGANVLTF,TGTGCCTGGAGTGTGACGGCAGGGGCCAACGTCCTGACTTTC
NA,TRBV11-3,TRBJ1-5,NA,CASSSREDQPQHF,TGTGCCAGCAGCTCCAGGGAGGATCAGCCCCAGCATTTT
TRBD2,TRBV4-1,TRBJ2-1,NA,CASSRELAGSNEQFF,TGCGCCAGCAGCAGAGAGCTAGCGGGGAGCAATGAGCAGTTCTTC
TRBD1,TRBV7-2,TRBJ1-5,NA,CASSTRTGANYQPQHF,TGTGCCAGCAGCACCCGGACAGGGGCGAATTATCAGCCCCAGCATTTT
NA,TRBV6-6,TRBJ1-5,NA,CASSYFGGPQHF,TGTGCCAGCAGTTATTTTGGAGGGCCCCAGCATTTT
NA,TRBV29-1,TRBJ2-1,NA,CSVGGGVAFEQFF,TGCAGCGTCGGAGGCGGTGTCGCATTTGAGCAGTTCTTC
TRBD1,TRBV5-5,TRBJ1-6,few,CASSLETGDSPLHF,TGTGCCAGCAGCTTGGAAACAGGGGATTCACCCCTCCACTTT
NA,TRBV6-1,TRBJ2-1,once,CASSVKVYNEQFF,TGTGCCAGCAGTGTGAAAGTCTACAATGAGCAGTTCTTC
TRBD2,TRBV27,TRBJ2-1,few,CASSWGGAYNEQFF,TGTGCCAGCAGTTGGGGGGGAGCTTACAATGAGCAGTTCTTC
TRBD2,TRBV30,TRBJ2-1,NA,CAWRHSGGAYEQFF,TGTGCCTGGAGACATAGCGGGGGGGCTTATGAGCAGTTCTTC
TRBD1,TRBV5-1,TRBJ2-1,few,CASSFGTGSYNEQFF,TGCGCCAGCAGCTTCGGGACAGGCTCCTACAATGAGCAGTTCTTC